Here is one T cell receptor (beta chain) with its context. The data were obtained in a study of cytomegalovirus exposure and HLA in healthy donors. It was with 60 Vbeta and 13 Jbeta primers that the PCR ran. The repertoire was sequenced with immunoSEQ multiplex PCR; TCRdb's copy has only in-frame clones and lacks some. Here the sample spans approximately 180,000 clones, about four fifths being singletons. Per the germline V gene, CDR1 is SEHNR and CDR2 is FQNEAQ (reference sequence). Trimming removed 0 bases from V and 7 bases from J; junction bases left unmatched: 10. The CDR3 sequence is 16 residues long.

The source of this sequence is a man between 18 and 29 years old in good health and CMV-seronegative. V gene TRBV7-9 combines with J gene TRBJ2-5; TRBD1 matches 8 bases. The sample taken for sequencing was PBMCs. The CDR3 DNA follows: TGTGCCAGCAGCTTAGCCGGCAGGGGGCAATGGGGGACCCAGTACTTC. Its translation is CASSLAGRGQWGTQYF.